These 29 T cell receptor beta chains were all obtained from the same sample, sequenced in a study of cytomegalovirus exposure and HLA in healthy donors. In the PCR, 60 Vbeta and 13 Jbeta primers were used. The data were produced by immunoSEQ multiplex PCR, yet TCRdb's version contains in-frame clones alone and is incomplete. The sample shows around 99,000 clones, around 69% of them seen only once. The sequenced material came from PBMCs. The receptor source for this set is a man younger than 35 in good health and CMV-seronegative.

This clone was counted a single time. The CDR3 sequence is CASSPFSPPEGVGTEAFF. CDR3 coding DNA: TGTGCCAGCTCACCCTTTTCCCCGCCCGAAGGGGTTGGTACTGAAGCTTTCTTT. V and J are TRBV18 and TRBJ1-1, with D possibly TRBD1 on 5 matching bases. Per the germline V gene, CDR1 is KGHSH and CDR2 is LQKENI. V was shortened by 3 bases and J by 5 bases, with 25 bases between the two germline ends. The CDR3 sequence is 18 residues long. Supplemented by reference TRBV18 and TRBJ1-1, the full variable domain reads NAGVMQNPRHLVRRRGQEARLRCSPMKGHSHVYWYRQLPEEGLKFMVYLQKENIIDESGMPKERFSAEFPKEGPSILRIQQVVRGDSAAYFCASSPFSPPEGVGTEAFFGQGTRLTVV.

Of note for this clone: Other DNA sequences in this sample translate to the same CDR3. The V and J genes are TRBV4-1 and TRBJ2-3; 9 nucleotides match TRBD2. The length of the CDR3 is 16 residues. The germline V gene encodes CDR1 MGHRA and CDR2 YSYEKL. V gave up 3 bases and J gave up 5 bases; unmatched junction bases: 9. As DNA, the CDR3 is TGCGCCAGCAGCCAGGGGGGCGGGGGGGCCGTAGATACGCAGTATTTT. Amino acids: CASSQGGGGAVDTQYF.

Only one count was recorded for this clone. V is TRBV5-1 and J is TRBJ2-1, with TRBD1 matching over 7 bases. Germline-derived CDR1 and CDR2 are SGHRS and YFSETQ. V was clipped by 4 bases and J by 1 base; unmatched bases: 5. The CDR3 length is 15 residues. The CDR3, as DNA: TGCGCCAGCAGCCAGGACAGGACGTCCTACAATGAGCAGTTCTTC. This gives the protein CASSQDRTSYNEQFF.

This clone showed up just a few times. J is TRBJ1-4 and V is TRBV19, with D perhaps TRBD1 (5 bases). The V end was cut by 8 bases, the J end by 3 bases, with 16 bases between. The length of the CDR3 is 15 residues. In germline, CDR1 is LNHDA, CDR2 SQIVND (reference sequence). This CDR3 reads CASADRGRANEKLFF. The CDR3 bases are TGTGCCAGTGCCGATAGGGGTCGGGCTAATGAAAAACTGTTTTTT.

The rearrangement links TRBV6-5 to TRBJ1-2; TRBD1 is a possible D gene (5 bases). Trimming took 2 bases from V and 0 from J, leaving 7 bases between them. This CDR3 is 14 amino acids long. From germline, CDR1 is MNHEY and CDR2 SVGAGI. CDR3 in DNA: TGTGCCAGCAGTTACGGGGCCCCTAACTATGGCTACACCTTC. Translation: CASSYGAPNYGYTF.

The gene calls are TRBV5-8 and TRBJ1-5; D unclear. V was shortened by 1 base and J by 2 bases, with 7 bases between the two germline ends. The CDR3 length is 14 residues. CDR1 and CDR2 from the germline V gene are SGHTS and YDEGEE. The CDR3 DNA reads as TGTGCCAGCAGCTTGCCGCAGGGCAATCAGCCCCAGCATTTT. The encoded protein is CASSLPQGNQPQHF. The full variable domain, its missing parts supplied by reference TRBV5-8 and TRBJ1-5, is EAGVTQSPTHLIKTRGQQATLRCSPISGHTSVYWYQQALGLGLQFLLWYDEGEERNRGNFPPRFSGRQFPNYSSELNVNALELEDSALYLCASSLPQGNQPQHFGDGTRLSIL.

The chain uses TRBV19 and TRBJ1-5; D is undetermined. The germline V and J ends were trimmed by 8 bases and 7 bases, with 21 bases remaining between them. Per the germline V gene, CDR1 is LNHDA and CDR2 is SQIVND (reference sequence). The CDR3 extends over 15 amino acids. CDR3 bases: TGTGCCAGTTCAGTCCTAGGGAGGGAGGAACAGCCCCAGCATTTT. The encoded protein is CASSVLGREEQPQHF.

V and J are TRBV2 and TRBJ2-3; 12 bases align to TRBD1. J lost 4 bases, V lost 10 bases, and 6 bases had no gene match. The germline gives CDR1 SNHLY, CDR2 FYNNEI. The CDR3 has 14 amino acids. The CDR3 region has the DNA TGTGCCAACACGGGACAGGGGGCTGCAGATACGCAGTATTTT. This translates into CANTGQGAADTQYF.

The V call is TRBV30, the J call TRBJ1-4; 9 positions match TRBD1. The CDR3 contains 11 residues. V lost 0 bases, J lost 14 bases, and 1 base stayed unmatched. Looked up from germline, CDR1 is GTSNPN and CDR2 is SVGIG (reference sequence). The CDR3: CAWSVGTGLFF. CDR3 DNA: TGTGCCTGGAGTGTGGGGACAGGGCTGTTTTTT.

The CDR3 region has the DNA TGTGCCAGCAGCCCCCTACCTCCGGGACAGGGGGCGCTGGGCTACACCTTC. Translated, it gives CASSPLPPGQGALGYTF. This sequence joins TRBV7-3 and TRBJ1-2, with TRBD1 matching over 12 bases. The germline gives CDR1 SGHTA, CDR2 FQGTGA. The CDR3 has 17 residues. Germline trimming cut 5 bases from V and 8 bases from J; bases unmatched to any gene: 15.

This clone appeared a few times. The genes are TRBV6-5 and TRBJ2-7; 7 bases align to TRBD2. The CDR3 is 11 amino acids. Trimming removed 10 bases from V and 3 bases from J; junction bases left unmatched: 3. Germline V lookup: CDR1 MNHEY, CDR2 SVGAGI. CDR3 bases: TGTGCCACCTGGGGGGGCTACGAGCAGTACTTC. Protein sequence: CATWGGYEQYF.

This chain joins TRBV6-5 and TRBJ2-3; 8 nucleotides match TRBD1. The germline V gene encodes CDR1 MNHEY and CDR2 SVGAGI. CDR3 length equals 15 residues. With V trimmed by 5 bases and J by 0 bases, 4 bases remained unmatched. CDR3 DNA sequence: TGTGCCAGCAGTCCGGACAGGGCGAGCACAGATACGCAGTATTTT. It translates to CASSPDRASTDTQYF.

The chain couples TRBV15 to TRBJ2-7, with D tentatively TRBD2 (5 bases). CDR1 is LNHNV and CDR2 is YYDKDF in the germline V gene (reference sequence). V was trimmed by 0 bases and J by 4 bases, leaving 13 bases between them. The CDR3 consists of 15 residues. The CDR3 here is CATSRDRALVYEQYF. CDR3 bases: TGTGCCACCAGCAGAGATCGAGCACTAGTGTACGAGCAGTACTTC.

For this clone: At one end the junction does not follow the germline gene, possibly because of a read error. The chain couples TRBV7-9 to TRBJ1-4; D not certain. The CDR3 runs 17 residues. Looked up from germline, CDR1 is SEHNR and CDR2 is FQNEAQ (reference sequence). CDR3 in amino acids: CSSSLFNGAARHEKLFF. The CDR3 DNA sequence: TGTTCCAGCAGCTTATTTAACGGAGCCGCCCGGCATGAAAAACTGTTTTTT.

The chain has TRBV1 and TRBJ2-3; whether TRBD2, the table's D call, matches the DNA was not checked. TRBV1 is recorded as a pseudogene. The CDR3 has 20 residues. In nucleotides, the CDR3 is TGCACCAGCAGCCAATCCCGGAAAGATACTAGCGGGGGGGCCACAGATACGCAGTATTTT. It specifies CTSSQSRKDTSGGATDTQYF.

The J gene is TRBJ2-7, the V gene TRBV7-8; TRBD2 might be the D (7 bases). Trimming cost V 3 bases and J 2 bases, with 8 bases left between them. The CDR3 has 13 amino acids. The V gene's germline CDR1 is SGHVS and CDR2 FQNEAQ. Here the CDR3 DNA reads TGTGCCAGCAGCTTGGGGGGGCCCTACGAGCAGTACTTC. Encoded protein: CASSLGGPYEQYF. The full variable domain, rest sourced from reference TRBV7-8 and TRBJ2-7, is GAGVSQSPRYKVAKRGQDVALRCDPISGHVSLFWYQQALGQGPEFLTYFQNEAQLDKSGLPSDRFFAERPEGSVSTLKIQRTQQEDSAVYLCASSLGGPYEQYFGPGTRLTVT.

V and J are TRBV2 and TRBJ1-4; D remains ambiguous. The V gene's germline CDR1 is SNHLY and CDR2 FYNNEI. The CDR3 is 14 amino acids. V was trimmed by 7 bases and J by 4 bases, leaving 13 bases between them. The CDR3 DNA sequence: TGTGCCAGCATCCGAGGAGGGTTTAATGAAAAACTGTTTTTT. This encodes CASIRGGFNEKLFF. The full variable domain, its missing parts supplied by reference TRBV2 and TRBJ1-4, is EPEVTQTPSHQVTQMGQEVILRCVPISNHLYFYWYRQILGQKVEFLVSFYNNEISEKSEIFDDQFSVERPDGSNFTLKIRSTKLEDSAMYFCASIRGGFNEKLFFGSGTQLSVL.

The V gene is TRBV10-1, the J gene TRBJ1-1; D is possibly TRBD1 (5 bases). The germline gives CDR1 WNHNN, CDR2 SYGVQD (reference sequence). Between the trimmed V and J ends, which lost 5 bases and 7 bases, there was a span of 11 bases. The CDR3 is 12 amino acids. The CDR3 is CASSSSGFEAFF. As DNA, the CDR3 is TGCGCCAGCAGTTCGTCAGGGTTTGAAGCTTTCTTT.

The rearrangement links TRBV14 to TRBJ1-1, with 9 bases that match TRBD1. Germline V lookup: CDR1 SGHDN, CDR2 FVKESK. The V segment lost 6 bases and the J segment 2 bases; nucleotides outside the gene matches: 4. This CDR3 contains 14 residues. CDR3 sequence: CASSHRGLNTEAFF. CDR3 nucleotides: TGTGCCAGCAGTCACAGGGGGCTAAACACTGAAGCTTTCTTT. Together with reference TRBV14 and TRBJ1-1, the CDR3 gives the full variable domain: EAGVTQFPSHSVIEKGQTVTLRCDPISGHDNLYWYRRVMGKEIKFLLHFVKESKQDESGMPNNRFLAERTGGTYSTLKVQPAELEDSGVYFCASSHRGLNTEAFFGQGTRLTVV.

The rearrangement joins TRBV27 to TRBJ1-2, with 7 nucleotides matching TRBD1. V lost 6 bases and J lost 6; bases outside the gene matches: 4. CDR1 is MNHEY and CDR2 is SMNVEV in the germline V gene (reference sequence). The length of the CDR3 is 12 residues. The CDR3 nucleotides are TGTGCCAGCAGCCACGACAGGGATGGCTACACCTTC. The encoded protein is CASSHDRDGYTF.

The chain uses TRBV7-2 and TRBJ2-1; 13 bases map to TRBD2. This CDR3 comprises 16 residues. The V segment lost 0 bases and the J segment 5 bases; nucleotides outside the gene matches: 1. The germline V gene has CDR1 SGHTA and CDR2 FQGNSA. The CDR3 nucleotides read TGTGCCAGCAGCTTAGCAGGACTAGCGGGGGACAATGAGCAGTTCTTC. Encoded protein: CASSLAGLAGDNEQFF.

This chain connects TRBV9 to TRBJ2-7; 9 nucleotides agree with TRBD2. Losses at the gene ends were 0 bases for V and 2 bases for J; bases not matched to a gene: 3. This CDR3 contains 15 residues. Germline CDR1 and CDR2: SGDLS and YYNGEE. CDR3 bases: TGTGCCAGCAGCGTAGGCGGGGGGGCCCCCTACGAGCAGTACTTC. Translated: CASSVGGGAPYEQYF.

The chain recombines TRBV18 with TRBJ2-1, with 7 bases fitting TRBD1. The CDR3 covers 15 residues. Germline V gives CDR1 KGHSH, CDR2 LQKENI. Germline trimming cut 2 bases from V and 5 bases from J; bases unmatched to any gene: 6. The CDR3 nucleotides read TGTGCCAGCTCACCATCGTCAGGGGGTCACAATGAGCAGTTCTTC. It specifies CASSPSSGGHNEQFF. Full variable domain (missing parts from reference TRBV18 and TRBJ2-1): NAGVMQNPRHLVRRRGQEARLRCSPMKGHSHVYWYRQLPEEGLKFMVYLQKENIIDESGMPKERFSAEFPKEGPSILRIQQVVRGDSAAYFCASSPSSGGHNEQFFGPGTRLTVL.

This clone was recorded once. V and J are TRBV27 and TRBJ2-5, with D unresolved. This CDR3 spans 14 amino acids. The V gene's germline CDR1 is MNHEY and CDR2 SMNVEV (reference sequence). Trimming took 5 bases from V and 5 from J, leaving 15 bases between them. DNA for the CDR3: TGTGCCAGCAGTCCCACGCCCGACACGGAGACCCAGTACTTC. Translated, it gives CASSPTPDTETQYF.

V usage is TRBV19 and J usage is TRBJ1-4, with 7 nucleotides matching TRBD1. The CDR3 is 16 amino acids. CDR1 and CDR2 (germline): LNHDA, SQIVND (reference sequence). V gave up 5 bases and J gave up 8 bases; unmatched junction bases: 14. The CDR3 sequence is CASSSSPTGSREKLFF. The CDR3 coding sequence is TGTGCCAGTAGTTCATCGCCGACAGGGAGTCGGGAAAAACTGTTTTTT.

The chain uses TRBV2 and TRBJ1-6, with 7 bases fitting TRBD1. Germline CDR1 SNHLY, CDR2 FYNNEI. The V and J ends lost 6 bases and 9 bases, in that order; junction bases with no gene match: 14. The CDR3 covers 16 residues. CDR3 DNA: TGTGCCAGCAGGGAACAGGGGCCCGGCTTAGGTTCACCCCTCCACTTT. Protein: CASREQGPGLGSPLHF.

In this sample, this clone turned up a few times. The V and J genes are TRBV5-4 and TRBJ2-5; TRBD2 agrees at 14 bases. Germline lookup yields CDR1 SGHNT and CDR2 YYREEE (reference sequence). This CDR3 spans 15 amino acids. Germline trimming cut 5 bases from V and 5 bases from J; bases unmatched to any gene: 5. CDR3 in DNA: TGTGCCAGCAGGCGACTAGCGGGGGGGCCGGAGACCCAGTACTTC. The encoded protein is CASRRLAGGPETQYF.

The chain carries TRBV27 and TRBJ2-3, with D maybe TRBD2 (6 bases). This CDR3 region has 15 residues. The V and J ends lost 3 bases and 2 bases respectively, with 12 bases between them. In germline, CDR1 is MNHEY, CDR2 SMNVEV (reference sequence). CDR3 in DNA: TGTGCCAGCAGTTTTTCAGCGGGCCCCACAGATACGCAGTATTTT. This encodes CASSFSAGPTDTQYF.

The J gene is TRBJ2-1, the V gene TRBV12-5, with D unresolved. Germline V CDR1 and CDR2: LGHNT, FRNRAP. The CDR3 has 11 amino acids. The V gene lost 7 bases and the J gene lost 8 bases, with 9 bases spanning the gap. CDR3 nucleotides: TGTGCTAGTGCCGGGTGGGATGAGCAGTTCTTC. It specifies CASAGWDEQFF.